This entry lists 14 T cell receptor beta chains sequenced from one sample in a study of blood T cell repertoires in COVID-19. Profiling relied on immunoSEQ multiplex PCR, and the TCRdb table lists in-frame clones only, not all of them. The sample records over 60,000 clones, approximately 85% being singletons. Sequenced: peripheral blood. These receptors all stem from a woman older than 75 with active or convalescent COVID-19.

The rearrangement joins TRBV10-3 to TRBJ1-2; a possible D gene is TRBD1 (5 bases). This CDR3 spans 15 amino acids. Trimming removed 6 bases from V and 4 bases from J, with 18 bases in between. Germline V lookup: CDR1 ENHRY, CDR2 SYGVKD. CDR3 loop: CAISEDSGPLYGYTF. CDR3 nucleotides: TGTGCCATCAGCGAAGACAGTGGACCCCTCTATGGCTACACCTTC.

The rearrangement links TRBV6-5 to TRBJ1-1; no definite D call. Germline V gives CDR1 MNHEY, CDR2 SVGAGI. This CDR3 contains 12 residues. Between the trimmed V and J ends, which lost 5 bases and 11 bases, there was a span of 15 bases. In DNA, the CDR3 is TGTGCCAGCAGTCCGGCCCCCTTGAGGGCTTTCTTT. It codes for CASSPAPLRAFF.

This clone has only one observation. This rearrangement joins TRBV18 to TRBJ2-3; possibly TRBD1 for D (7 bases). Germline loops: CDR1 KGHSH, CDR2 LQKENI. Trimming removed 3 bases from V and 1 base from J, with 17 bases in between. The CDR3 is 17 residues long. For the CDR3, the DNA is TGTGCCAGCTCACCCCCGGGACAGAGACTAGGCACAGATACGCAGTATTTT. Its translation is CASSPPGQRLGTDTQYF.

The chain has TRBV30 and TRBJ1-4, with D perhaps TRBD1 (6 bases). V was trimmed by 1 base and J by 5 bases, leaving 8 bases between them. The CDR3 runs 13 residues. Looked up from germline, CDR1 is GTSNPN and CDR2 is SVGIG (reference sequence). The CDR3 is CAWSAQGNEKLFF. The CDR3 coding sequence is TGTGCCTGGAGTGCCCAGGGGAATGAAAAACTGTTTTTT.

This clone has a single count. In DNA form, the CDR3 reads TGTGCCAGCAGCTTAGGGGCAAGATCACCCCTCCACTTT. This translates into CASSLGARSPLHF. The gene calls are TRBV7-8 and TRBJ1-6; unclear D gene. This CDR3 has 13 amino acids. In germline, CDR1 is SGHVS, CDR2 FQNEAQ. V lost 1 base and J 10 bases, leaving 8 bases between the germline ends.

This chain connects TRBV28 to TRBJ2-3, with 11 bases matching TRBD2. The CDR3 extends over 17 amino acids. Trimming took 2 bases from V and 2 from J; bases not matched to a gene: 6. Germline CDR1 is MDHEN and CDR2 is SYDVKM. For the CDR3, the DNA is TGTGCCAGCAGTTTAGATAGCGGGGGGGCTTACACAGATACGCAGTATTTT. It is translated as CASSLDSGGAYTDTQYF.

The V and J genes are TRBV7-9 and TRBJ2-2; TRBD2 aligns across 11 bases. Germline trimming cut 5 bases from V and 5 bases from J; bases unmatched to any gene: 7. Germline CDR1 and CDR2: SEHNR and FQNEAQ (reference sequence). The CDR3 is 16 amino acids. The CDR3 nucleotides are TGTGCCAGCAGCCGATTGACTAGCGGGGTAACCGGGGAGCTGTTTTTT. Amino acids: CASSRLTSGVTGELFF.

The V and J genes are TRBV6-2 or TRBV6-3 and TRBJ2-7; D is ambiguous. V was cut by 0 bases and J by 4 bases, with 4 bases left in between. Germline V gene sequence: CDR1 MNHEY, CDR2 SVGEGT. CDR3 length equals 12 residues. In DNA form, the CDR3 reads TGTGCCAGCAGTTACTCTACATACGAGCAGTACTTC. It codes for CASSYSTYEQYF.

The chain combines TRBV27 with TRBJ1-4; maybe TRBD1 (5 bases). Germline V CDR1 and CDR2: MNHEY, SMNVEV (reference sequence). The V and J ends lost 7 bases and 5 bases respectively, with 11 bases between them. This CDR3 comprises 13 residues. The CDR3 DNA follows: TGTGCCAGCACGCGGACATCCAATGAAAAACTGTTTTTT. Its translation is CASTRTSNEKLFF. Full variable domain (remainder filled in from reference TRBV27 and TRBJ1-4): EAQVTQNPRYLITVTGKKLTVTCSQNMNHEYMSWYRQDPGLGLRQIYYSMNVEVTDKGDVPEGYKVSRKEKRNFPLILESPSPNQTSLYFCASTRTSNEKLFFGSGTQLSVL.

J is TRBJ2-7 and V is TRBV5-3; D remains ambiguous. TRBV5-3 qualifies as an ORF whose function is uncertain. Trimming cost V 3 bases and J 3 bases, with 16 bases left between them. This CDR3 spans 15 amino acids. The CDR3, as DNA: TGTGCCAGAAGCTGCTGCGAGCCCTTATGCTACGAGCAGTACTTC. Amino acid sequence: CARSCCEPLCYEQYF.

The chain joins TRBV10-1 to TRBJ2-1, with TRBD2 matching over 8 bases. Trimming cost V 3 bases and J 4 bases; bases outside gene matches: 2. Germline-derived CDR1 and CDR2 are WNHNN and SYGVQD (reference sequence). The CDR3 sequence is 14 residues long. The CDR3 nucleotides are TGCGCCAGCAGTGACGGGGGGGCTTACAATGAGCAGTTCTTC. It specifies CASSDGGAYNEQFF.

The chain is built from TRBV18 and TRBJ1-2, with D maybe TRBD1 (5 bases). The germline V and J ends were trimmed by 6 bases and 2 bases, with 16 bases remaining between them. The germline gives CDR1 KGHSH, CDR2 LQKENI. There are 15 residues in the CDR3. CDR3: CASSPTVSKNYGYTF. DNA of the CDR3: TGTGCCAGCTCTCCGACAGTTAGCAAAAACTATGGCTACACCTTC.

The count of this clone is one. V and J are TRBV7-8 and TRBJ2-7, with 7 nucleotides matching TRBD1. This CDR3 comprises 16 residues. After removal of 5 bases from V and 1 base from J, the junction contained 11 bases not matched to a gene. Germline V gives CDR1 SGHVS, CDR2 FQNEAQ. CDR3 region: CASSPGQGVASYEQYF. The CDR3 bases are TGTGCCAGCAGCCCCGGCCAGGGGGTGGCTTCCTACGAGCAGTACTTC.

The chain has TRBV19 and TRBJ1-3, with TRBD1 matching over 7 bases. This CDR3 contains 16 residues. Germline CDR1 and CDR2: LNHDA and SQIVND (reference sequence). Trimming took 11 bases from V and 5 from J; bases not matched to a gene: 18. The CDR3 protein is CAAKGAATGFRNTIYF. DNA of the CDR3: TGTGCCGCTAAGGGAGCCGCGACAGGGTTCAGAAACACCATATATTTT.